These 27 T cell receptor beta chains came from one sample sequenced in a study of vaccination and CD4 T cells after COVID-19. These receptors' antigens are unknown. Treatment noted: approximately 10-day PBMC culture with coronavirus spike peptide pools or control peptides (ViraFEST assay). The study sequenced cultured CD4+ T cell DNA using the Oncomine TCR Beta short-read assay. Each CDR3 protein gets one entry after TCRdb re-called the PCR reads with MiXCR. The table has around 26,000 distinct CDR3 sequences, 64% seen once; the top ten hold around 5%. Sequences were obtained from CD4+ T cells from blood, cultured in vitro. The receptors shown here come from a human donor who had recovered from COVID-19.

The CDR3 reads CSARPPNGGYEQYF. The CDR3, as DNA: TGCAGTGCTCGTCCACCCAACGGCGGCTACGAGCAGTACTTC. This chain connects TRBV20-1 to TRBJ2-7; D is unclear. This CDR3 spans 14 amino acids. Trimming pared 5 bases from V and 3 bases from J, leaving 17 bases between. The germline V gene has CDR1 DFQATT and CDR2 SNEGSKA (reference sequence).

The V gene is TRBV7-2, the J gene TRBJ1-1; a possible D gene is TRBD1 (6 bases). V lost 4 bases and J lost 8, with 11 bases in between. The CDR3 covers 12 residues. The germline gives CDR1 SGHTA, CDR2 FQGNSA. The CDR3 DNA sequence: TGTGCCAGCAGCTCCTGGACAGAAGAAGCTTTCTTT. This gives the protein CASSSWTEEAFF.

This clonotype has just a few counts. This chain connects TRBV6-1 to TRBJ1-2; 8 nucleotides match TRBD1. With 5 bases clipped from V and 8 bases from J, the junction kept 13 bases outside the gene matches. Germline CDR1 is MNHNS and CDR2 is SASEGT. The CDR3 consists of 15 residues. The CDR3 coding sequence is TGTGCCAGCAGTCGTGGACAGACAGGGGCGAGGGGCTACACCTTC. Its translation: CASSRGQTGARGYTF.

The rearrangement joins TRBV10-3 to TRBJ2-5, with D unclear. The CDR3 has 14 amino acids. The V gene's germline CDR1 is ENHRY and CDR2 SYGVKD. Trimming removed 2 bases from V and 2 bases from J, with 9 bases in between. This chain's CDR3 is CAISEGAIQETQYF. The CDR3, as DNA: TGTGCCATCAGTGAGGGCGCGATTCAAGAGACCCAGTACTTC.

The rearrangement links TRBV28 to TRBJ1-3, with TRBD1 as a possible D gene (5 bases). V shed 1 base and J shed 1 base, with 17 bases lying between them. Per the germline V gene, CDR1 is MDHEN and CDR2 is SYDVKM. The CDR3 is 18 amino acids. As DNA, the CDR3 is TGTGCCAGCAGTTTATCCCGGAGGGACCCGGCATCTGGAAACACCATATATTTT. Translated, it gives CASSLSRRDPASGNTIYF.

The CDR3 DNA follows: TGCAGTGCTAAGGTTCCCGGATTTAGCAATCAGCCCCAGCATTTT. Its protein is CSAKVPGFSNQPQHF. The rearrangement joins TRBV20-1 to TRBJ1-5, with D hard to call. Germline CDR1 reads DFQATT; CDR2 reads SNEGSKA (reference sequence). CDR3 length: 15 residues. V was clipped by 4 bases and J by 0 bases, with 13 bases between them.

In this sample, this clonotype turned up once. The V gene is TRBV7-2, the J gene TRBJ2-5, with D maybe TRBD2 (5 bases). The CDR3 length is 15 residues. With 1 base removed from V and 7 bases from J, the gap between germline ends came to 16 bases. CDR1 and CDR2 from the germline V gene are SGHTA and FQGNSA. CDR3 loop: CASSLVQPGKGTQYF. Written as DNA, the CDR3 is TGTGCCAGCAGCTTAGTTCAACCGGGGAAGGGGACCCAGTACTTC.

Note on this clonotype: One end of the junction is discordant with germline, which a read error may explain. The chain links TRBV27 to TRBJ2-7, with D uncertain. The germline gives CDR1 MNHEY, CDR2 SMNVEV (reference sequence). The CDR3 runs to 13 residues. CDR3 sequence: CVSRLDRHYEQYF. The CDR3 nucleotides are TGTGTCAGCCGCTTAGACCGACACTACGAGCAGTACTTC.

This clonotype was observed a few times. CDR3 DNA sequence: TGTGCCAGTAGTATAGCCGGGACAGGGGGCAATCAGCCCCAGCATTTT. This gives the protein CASSIAGTGGNQPQHF. The gene calls are TRBV19 and TRBJ1-5; 10 bases are a match to TRBD1. The CDR3 totals 16 residues. Per germline, CDR1 LNHDA and CDR2 SQIVND (reference sequence). Trimming at V came to 1 base and at J to 2 bases, leaving 2 bases not matched to a gene.

The CDR3 is CASRDRGQPGANVLTF. The CDR3 region has the DNA TGTGCCAGCAGGGACAGGGGACAACCTGGGGCCAACGTCCTGACTTTC. The chain joins TRBV2 to TRBJ2-6; 9 bases fit TRBD1. Germline V gives CDR1 SNHLY, CDR2 FYNNEI. The CDR3 extends over 16 amino acids. With 6 bases clipped from V and 2 bases from J, the junction kept 5 bases outside the gene matches. The whole variable domain, filled in from reference TRBV2 and TRBJ2-6, reads EPEVTQTPSHQVTQMGQEVILRCVPISNHLYFYWYRQILGQKVEFLVSFYNNEISEKSEIFDDQFSVERPDGSNFTLKIRSTKLEDSAMYFCASRDRGQPGANVLTFGAGSRLTVL.

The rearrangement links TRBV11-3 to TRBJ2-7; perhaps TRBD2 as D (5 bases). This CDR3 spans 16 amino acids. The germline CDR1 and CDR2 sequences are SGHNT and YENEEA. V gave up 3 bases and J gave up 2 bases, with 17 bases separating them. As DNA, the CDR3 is TGTGCCAGCAGCTTCCCTCGGAGGATATTCCCCTACGAGCAGTACTTC. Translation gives CASSFPRRIFPYEQYF.

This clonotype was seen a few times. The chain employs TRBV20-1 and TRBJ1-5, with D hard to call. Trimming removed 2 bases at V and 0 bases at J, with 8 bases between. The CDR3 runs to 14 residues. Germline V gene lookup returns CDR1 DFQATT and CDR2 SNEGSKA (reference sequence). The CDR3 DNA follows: TGCAGTGCTAGAATGGCAAATAGCAATCAGCCCCAGCATTTT. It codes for CSARMANSNQPQHF.

The chain's CDR3 is CASSPGVSGQPQHF. CDR3 DNA sequence: TGTGCCAGCAGCCCAGGGGTAAGCGGTCAGCCCCAGCATTTT. The chain is built from TRBV9 and TRBJ1-5; possibly TRBD1 for D (6 bases). Per germline, CDR1 SGDLS and CDR2 YYNGEE. There are 14 residues in the CDR3. Trimming pared 4 bases from V and 6 bases from J, leaving 14 bases between. Together with reference TRBV9 and TRBJ1-5, the CDR3 gives the full variable domain: DSGVTQTPKHLITATGQRVTLRCSPRSGDLSVYWYQQSLDQGLQFLIQYYNGEERAKGNILERFSAQQFPDLHSELNLSSLELGDSALYFCASSPGVSGQPQHFGDGTRLSIL.

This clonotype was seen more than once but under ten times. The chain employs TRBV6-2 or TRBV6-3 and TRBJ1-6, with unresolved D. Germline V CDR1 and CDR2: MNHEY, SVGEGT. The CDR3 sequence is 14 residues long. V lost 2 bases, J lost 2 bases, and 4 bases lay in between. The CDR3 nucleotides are TGTGCCAGCAGTTACGGTACCTATAATTCACCCCTCCACTTT. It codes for CASSYGTYNSPLHF.

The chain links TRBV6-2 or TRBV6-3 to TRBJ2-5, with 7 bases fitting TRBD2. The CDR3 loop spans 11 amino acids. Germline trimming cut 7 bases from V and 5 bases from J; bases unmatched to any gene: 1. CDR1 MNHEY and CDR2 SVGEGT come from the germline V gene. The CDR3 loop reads CASKLAETQYF. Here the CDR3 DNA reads TGTGCCAGCAAACTAGCGGAGACCCAGTACTTC.

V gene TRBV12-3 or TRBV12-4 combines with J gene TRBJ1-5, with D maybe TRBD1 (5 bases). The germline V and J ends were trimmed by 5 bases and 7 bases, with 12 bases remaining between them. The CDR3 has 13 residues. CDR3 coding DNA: TGTGCCAGCAGTCGGACGGGGGAACAGCCCCAGCATTTT. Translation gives CASSRTGEQPQHF.

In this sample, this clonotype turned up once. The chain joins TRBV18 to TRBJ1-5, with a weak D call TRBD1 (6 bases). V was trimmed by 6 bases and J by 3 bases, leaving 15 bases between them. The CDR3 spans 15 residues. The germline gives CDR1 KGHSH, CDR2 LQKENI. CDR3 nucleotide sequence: TGTGCCAGCTCTCAGGACGGGGGGCTCAATCAGCCCCAGCATTTT. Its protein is CASSQDGGLNQPQHF.

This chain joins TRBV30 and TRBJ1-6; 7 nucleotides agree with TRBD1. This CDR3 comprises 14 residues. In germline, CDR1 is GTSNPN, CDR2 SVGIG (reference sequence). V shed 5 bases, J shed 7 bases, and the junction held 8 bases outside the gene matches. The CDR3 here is CAWQAGTANSPLHF. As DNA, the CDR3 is TGTGCCTGGCAAGCCGGGACAGCGAATTCACCCCTCCACTTT.

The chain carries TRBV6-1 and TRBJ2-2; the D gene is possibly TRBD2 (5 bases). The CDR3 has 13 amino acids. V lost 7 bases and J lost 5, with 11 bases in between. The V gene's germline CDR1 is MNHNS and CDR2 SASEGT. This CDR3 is CASIPRVTGELFF. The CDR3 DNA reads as TGTGCCAGCATTCCGAGGGTTACCGGGGAGCTGTTTTTT.

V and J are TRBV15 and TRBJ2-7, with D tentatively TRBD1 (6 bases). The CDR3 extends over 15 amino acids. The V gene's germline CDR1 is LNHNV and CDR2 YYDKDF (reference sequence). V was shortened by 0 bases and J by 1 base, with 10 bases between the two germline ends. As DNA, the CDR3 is TGTGCCACCAGCAGAGAGAAGGGGGTATCCTACGAGCAGTACTTC. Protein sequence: CATSREKGVSYEQYF.

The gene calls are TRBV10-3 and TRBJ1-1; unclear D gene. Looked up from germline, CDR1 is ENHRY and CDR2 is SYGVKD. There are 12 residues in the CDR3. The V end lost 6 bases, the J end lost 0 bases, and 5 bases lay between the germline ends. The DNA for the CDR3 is TGTGCCATCAGCGTTTTGAACACTGAAGCTTTCTTT. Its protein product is CAISVLNTEAFF.

The CDR3 sequence is CASSQNGAFSGEQYF. As DNA, the CDR3 is TGTGCCAGCAGCCAGAATGGGGCCTTCTCGGGGGAGCAGTACTTC. The chain couples TRBV2 to TRBJ2-7; D possibly matches TRBD1 or TRBD2 (5 bases each). Between the trimmed V and J ends, which lost 6 bases and 7 bases, there was a span of 22 bases. Germline values: CDR1 SNHLY, CDR2 FYNNEI. CDR3 size: 15 residues.

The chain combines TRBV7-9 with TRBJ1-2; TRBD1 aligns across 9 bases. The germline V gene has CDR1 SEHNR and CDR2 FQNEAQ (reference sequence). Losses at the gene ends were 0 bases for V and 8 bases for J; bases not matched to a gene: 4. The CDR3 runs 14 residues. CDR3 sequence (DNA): TGTGCCAGCAGCTTAGCTGGGACAGGGTACGGCTACACCTTC. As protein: CASSLAGTGYGYTF.

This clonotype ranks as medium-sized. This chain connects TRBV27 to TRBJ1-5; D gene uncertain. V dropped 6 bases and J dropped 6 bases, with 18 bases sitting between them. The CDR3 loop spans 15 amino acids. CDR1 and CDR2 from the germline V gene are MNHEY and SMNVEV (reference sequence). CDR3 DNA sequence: TGTGCCAGCAGCCCCGGCAATTTACCAATTCAGCCCCAGCATTTT. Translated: CASSPGNLPIQPQHF.

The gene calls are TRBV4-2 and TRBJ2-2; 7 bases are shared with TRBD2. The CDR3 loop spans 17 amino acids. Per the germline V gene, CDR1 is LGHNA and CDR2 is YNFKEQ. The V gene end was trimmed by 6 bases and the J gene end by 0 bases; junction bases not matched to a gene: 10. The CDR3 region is CASSPYSGTTNTGELFF. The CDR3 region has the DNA TGTGCCAGCAGTCCCTACTCCGGGACTACGAACACCGGGGAGCTGTTTTTT.

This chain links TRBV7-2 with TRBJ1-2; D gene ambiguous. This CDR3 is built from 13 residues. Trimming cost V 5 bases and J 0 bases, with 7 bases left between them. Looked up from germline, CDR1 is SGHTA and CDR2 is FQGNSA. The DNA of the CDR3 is TGTGCCAGCAGCGACAAAACTAACTATGGCTACACCTTC. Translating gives CASSDKTNYGYTF.

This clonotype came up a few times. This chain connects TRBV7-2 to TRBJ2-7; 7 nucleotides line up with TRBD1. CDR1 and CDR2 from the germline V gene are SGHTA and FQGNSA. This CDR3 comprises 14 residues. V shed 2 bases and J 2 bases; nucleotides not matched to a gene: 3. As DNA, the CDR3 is TGTGCCAGCAGCTTAATCCAGGGGGCCTACGAGCAGTACTTC. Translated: CASSLIQGAYEQYF. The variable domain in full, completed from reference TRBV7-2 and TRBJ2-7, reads GAGVSQSPSNKVTEKGKDVELRCDPISGHTALYWYRQSLGQGLEFLIYFQGNSAPDKSGLPSDRFSAERTGGSVSTLTIQRTQQEDSAVYLCASSLIQGAYEQYFGPGTRLTVT.